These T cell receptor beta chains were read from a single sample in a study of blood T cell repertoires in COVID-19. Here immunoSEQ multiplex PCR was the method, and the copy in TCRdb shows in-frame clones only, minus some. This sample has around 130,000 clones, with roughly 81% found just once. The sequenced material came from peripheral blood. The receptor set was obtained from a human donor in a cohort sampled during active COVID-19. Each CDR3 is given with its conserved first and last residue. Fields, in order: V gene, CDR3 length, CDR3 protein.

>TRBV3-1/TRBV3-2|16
CASSLRTGWGVTEAFF
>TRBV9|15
CASSVGVTTNEKLFF
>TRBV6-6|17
CASSPLAGHRPTDTQYF
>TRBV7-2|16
CASSLGLAGDTDTQYF
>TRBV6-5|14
CASRVGTDIYEQYF
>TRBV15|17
CATSRDLAGGRADTQYF
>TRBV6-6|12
CASSIGGGIVVF
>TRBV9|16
CASSTSGSSSYNEQFF
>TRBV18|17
CASSPPSGGLSSYEQYF
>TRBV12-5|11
CASGPTRGGFF
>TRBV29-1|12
CSATLGDNEQFF
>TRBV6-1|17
CASSEDGLRGFNQPQHF
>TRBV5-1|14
CASRGGTGNNEQFF
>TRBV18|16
CASSPRLAGTAYEQYF
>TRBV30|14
CAWTPDRMNTEAFF
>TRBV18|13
CASSPGPRTEAFF
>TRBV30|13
CAWRRRGGFEQYF
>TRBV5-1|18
CASSLTPQWGRNTDTQYF
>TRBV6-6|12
CATAGALYEQYF
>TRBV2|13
CASRDSSVTEAFF
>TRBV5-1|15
CASSLALGTAYEQYF
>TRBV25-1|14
CASTGWGGYTEAFF